What follows are 12 T cell receptor beta chains derived from one specimen sequenced in a study of human T cells and chemical hapten exposure. As to time point: patch test 1, 2 weeks after DPC sensitization. The treatment denotes: therapeutic diphenylcyclopropenone sensitization with weekly scalp DPC. TCRdb analysed the RACE reads with MiXCR anew, one entry per CDR3 protein. The sample yields some 50,000 distinct CDR3 sequences, over 7.5% seen once. The material was whole blood, obtained in connection with sensitization to the hapten diphenylcyclopropenone (DPC). Receptors originate from a woman in her thirties or forties with alopecia areata. Some clones in this sample may be carry-over from other donors' samples.

This clonotype was counted many times. The chain is built from TRBV7-3 and TRBJ2-3, with D unclear. Germline CDR1 and CDR2: SGHTA and FQGTGA. Trimming left V 2 bases short and J 0 bases short, with 18 bases between. The CDR3 length is 18 residues. CDR3 coding DNA: TGTGCCAGCAGCTTAGATGGGTCCACAAGTTATAGCACAGATACGCAGTATTTT. It is translated as CASSLDGSTSYSTDTQYF.

This clonotype was counted ten times or more. The CDR3: CASTPIGTGDPYTQYF. The CDR3 bases are TGTGCCAGCACTCCTATCGGGACAGGGGATCCGTATACGCAGTATTTT. V is TRBV5-5 and J is TRBJ2-3; 10 nucleotides agree with TRBD1. After removal of 6 bases from V and 7 bases from J, the junction contained 14 bases not matched to a gene. This CDR3 comprises 16 residues. Germline assignment: CDR1 SGHKS and CDR2 YYEKEE (reference sequence).

The chain combines TRBV5-1 with TRBJ2-1, with unresolved D. The V gene lost 6 bases and the J gene lost 0 bases, with 10 bases spanning the gap. Germline assignment: CDR1 SGHRS and CDR2 YFSETQ. The CDR3 loop spans 14 amino acids. CDR3 sequence: CASKTTDSYNEQFF. In DNA, the CDR3 is TGCGCCAGCAAGACCACAGACTCCTACAATGAGCAGTTCTTC.

This clonotype appeared many times. The rearrangement joins TRBV20-1 to TRBJ2-7; D is possibly TRBD2 (5 bases). The CDR3 has 11 amino acids. CDR1 and CDR2 (germline): DFQATT, SNEGSKA (reference sequence). The CDR3 DNA is TGCAGCGCTGGACTGGGCTACGAGCAGTACTTC. It yields the protein CSAGLGYEQYF.

The rearrangement links TRBV11-3 to TRBJ2-2; D perhaps matches TRBD1 (6 bases). The ends were cut back, 4 bases at V and 3 bases at J, with 12 bases in the middle. CDR3 length: 15 amino acids. Germline CDR1 SGHNT, CDR2 YENEEA. CDR3 bases: TGTGCCAGCAGCTCGGCTGGACAGTACACCGGGGAGCTGTTTTTT. Translating gives CASSSAGQYTGELFF.

This clonotype was picked up many times. The chain couples TRBV12-3 or TRBV12-4 to TRBJ2-7, with D unresolved. The CDR3 contains 14 residues. The V end was cut by 3 bases, the J end by 0 bases, with 9 bases between. The DNA for the CDR3 is TGTGCCAGCAGTTTTGGCAGCTTCTCCTACGAGCAGTACTTC. Translating gives CASSFGSFSYEQYF.

In its sample, this clonotype was seen a few times. CDR3 DNA sequence: TGCAGTGCGCCGCTAGGTGAGCGGGGCTACGAGCAGTACTTC. It specifies CSAPLGERGYEQYF. The V and J genes are TRBV20-1 and TRBJ2-7; TRBD2 agrees at 7 bases. The CDR3 loop spans 14 amino acids. V dropped 6 bases and J dropped 3; count of bases not matched to a gene: 11. Germline CDR1 and CDR2: DFQATT and SNEGSKA (reference sequence).

There are many counts of this clonotype. The J gene is TRBJ2-1, the V gene TRBV6-2 or TRBV6-3, with 8 nucleotides matching TRBD1. J was trimmed by 6 bases and V by 2 bases; bases with no gene match: 6. The germline CDR1 and CDR2 sequences are MNHEY and SVGEGT. The CDR3 loop spans 15 amino acids. The CDR3 here is CASSYGQGDSNEQFF. CDR3 DNA: TGTGCCAGCAGTTACGGACAGGGCGATTCCAATGAGCAGTTCTTC.

This clonotype was recorded at least ten times. V is TRBV20-1 and J is TRBJ1-1; 7 nucleotides match TRBD1. The CDR3 spans 13 residues. Germline loops: CDR1 DFQATT, CDR2 SNEGSKA (reference sequence). V lost 6 bases, J lost 5 bases, and 9 bases stayed unmatched. The CDR3 sequence: CSASRGGRTEAFF. The CDR3 region has the DNA TGCAGTGCCTCCAGGGGGGGGCGGACTGAAGCTTTCTTT.

This clonotype was recorded a few times. This chain uses TRBV29-1 with TRBJ1-1; maybe TRBD1 (6 bases). With 6 bases removed from V and 5 bases from J, the gap between germline ends came to 13 bases. Germline loops: CDR1 SQVTM, CDR2 ANQGSEA. This CDR3 has 12 amino acids. The CDR3 here is CSVQGGRTEAFF. The CDR3 DNA reads as TGCAGCGTACAGGGAGGAAGGACTGAAGCTTTCTTT. Looking up the rest from reference TRBV29-1 and TRBJ1-1 gives the full variable domain: SAVISQKPSRDICQRGTSLTIQCQVDSQVTMMFWYRQQPGQSLTLIATANQGSEATYESGFVIDKFPISRPNLTFSTLTVSNMSPEDSSIYLCSVQGGRTEAFFGQGTRLTVV.

At least ten counts were recorded for this clonotype. The chain carries TRBV5-1 and TRBJ1-2, with D perhaps matching TRBD1 (5 bases). V lost 0 bases, J lost 6 bases, and 12 bases lay in between. Germline V gene lookup returns CDR1 SGHRS and CDR2 YFSETQ. The CDR3 has 14 residues. The CDR3: CASSLVPGNNGYTF. CDR3 bases: TGCGCCAGCAGCTTGGTGCCAGGGAATAATGGCTACACCTTC. Full variable domain (remainder filled in from reference TRBV5-1 and TRBJ1-2): KAGVTQTPRYLIKTRGQQVTLSCSPISGHRSVSWYQQTPGQGLQFLFEYFSETQRNKGNFPGRFSGRQFSNSRSEMNVSTLELGDSALYLCASSLVPGNNGYTFGSGTRLTVV.

V usage is TRBV6-5 and J usage is TRBJ1-5; TRBD1 is a possible D gene (6 bases). CDR3 size: 18 residues. V shed 5 bases and J shed 5 bases, with 25 bases lying between them. Germline V CDR1 and CDR2: MNHEY, SVGAGI. The CDR3 spells CASSIIRALLPGDQPQHF. The CDR3 DNA follows: TGTGCCAGCAGTATAATCCGGGCCCTCCTCCCAGGGGATCAGCCCCAGCATTTT.